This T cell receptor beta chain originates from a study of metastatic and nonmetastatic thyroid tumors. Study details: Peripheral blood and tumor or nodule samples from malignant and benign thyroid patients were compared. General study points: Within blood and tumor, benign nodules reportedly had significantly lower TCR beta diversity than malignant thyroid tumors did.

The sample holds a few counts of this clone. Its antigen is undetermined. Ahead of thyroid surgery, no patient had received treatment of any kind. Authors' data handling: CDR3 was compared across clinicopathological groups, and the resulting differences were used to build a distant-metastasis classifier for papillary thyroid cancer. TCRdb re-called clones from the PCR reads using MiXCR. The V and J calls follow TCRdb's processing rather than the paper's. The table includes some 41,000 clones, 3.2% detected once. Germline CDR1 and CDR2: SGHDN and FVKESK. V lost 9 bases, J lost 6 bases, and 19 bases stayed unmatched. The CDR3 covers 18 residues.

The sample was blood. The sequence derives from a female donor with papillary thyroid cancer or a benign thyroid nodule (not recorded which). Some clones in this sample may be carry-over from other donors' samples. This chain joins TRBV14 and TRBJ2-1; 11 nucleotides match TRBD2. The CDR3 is CARSVAIAGGPLSNEQFF. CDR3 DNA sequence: TGTGCCAGAAGCGTGGCAATAGCGGGAGGGCCTCTTAGCAATGAGCAGTTCTTC. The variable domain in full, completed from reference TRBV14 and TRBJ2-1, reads EAGVTQFPSHSVIEKGQTVTLRCDPISGHDNLYWYRRVMGKEIKFLLHFVKESKQDESGMPNNRFLAERTGGTYSTLKVQPAELEDSGVYFCARSVAIAGGPLSNEQFFGPGTRLTVL.